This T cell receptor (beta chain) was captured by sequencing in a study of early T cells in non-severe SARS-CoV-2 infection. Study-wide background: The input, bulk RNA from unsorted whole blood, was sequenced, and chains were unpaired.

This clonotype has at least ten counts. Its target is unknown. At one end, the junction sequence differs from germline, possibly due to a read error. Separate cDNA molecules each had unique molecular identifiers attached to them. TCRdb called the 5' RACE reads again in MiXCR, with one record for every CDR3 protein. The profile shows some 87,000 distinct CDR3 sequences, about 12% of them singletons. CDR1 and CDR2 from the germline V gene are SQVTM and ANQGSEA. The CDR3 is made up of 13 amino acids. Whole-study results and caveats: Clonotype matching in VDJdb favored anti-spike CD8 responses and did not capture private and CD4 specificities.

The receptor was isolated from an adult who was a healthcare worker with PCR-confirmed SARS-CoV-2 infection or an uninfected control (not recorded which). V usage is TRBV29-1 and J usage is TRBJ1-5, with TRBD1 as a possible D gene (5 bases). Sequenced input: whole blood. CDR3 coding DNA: TGCAGCGCCAGCGCATCAGGGAATCGGCCCCAGCATTTT. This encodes CSASASGNRPQHF.